The TCR beta chain under discussion was sequenced for a study of blood T cell repertoires in COVID-19. Whole-study context: COVID-19 samples collected from the United States, Italy and Spain covered acute and convalescent phases. Sample material is recorded as cDNA or gDNA derived from T cells, B-cell-depleted T cells, or PBMCs.

Per the original methods: Amplified reference gene primers provided the basis for estimating nucleated cell counts. Using immunoSEQ multiplex PCR, the repertoire was profiled, and TCRdb retains in-frame clones only, with some absent. V, J and clone size were drawn from that table, and D and trimming were deduced from the DNA. The table lists approximately 230,000 clones, about four fifths of them singletons. Germline V gene lookup returns CDR1 KGHSH and CDR2 LQKENI. After removal of 3 bases from V and 3 bases from J, the junction contained 7 bases not matched to a gene. This CDR3 contains 16 residues.

This sequence originates from a man at least 80 years old with acute or convalescent COVID-19. The source material was peripheral blood. The rearrangement uses TRBV18 and TRBJ2-2, with 7 bases aligning to TRBD1. The CDR3, as DNA: TGTGCCAGCTCACCGTGGGACAGACCTGACACCGGGGAGCTGTTTTTT. This translates into CASSPWDRPDTGELFF.